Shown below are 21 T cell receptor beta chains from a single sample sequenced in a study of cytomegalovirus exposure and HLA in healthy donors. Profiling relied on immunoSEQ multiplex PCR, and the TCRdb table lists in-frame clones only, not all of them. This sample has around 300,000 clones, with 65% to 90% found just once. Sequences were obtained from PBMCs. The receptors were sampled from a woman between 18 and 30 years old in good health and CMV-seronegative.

The CDR3 nucleotides read TGTGCCAGCAGGTTCGGGACAGTTCGAGCCGGGGAGCTGTTTTTT. Residues: CASRFGTVRAGELFF. The chain links TRBV2 to TRBJ2-2, with 7 bases identical to TRBD1. The CDR3 totals 15 residues. J was trimmed by 6 bases and V by 6 bases; bases with no gene match: 10. The V gene's germline CDR1 is SNHLY and CDR2 FYNNEI.

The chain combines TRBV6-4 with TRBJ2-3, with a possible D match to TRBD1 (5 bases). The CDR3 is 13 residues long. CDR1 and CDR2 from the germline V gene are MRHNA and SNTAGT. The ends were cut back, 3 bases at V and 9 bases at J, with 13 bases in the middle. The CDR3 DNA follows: TGTGCCAGCAGTGAAGTCGGTGGGGCCACGCAGTATTTT. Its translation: CASSEVGGATQYF.

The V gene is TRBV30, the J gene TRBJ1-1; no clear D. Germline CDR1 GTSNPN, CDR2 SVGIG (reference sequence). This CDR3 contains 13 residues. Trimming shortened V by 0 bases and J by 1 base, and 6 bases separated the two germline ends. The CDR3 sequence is CAWSVEENTEAFF. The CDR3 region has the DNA TGTGCCTGGAGTGTGGAGGAGAACACTGAAGCTTTCTTT.

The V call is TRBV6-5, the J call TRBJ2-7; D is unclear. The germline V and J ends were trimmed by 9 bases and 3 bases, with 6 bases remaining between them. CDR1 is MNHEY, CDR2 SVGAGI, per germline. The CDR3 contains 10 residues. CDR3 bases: TGTGCCAGTGGCAGCTACGAGCAGTACTTC. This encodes CASGSYEQYF.

The CDR3: CASSLSGQGSSGNTIYF. CDR3 DNA sequence: TGTGCCAGCAGTTTATCGGGACAGGGGAGCTCTGGAAACACCATATATTTT. V usage is TRBV28 and J usage is TRBJ1-3; TRBD1 agrees at 10 bases. The CDR3 runs to 17 residues. V dropped 1 base and J dropped 0; count of bases not matched to a gene: 3. The germline CDR1 and CDR2 sequences are MDHEN and SYDVKM. Complete variable domain (other parts from reference TRBV28 and TRBJ1-3): DVKVTQSSRYLVKRTGEKVFLECVQDMDHENMFWYRQDPGLGLRLIYFSYDVKMKEKGDIPEGYSVSREKKERFSLILESASTNQTSMYLCASSLSGQGSSGNTIYFGEGSWLTVV.

The CDR3 DNA reads as TGTGCCAGCAGCTTGCGCGGGGACTTCTATAGCAATCAGCCCCAGCATTTT. This gives the protein CASSLRGDFYSNQPQHF. The chain links TRBV7-2 to TRBJ1-5; TRBD1 is a possible D gene (5 bases). CDR1 SGHTA and CDR2 FQGNSA come from the germline V gene. V lost 3 bases, J lost 0 bases, and 15 bases lay in between. There are 17 residues in the CDR3.

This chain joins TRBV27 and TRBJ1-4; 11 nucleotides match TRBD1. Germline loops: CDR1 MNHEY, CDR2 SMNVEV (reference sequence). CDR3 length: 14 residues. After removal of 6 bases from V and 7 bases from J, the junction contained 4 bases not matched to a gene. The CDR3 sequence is CASSAGTGGEKLFF. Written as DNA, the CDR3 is TGTGCCAGCAGCGCCGGGACAGGGGGTGAAAAACTGTTTTTT.

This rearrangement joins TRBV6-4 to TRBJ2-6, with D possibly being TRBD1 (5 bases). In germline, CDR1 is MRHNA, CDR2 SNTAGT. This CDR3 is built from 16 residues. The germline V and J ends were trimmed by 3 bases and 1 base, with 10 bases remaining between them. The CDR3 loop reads CASSESQGSGANVLTF. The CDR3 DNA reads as TGTGCCAGCAGTGAGTCCCAGGGATCTGGGGCCAACGTCCTGACTTTC.

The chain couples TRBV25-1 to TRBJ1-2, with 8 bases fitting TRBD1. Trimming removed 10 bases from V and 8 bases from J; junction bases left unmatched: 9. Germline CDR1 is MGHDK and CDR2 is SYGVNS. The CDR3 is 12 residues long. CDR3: CATSDRAEGYTF. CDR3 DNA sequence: TGTGCCACCTCGGACAGGGCAGAGGGCTACACCTTC.

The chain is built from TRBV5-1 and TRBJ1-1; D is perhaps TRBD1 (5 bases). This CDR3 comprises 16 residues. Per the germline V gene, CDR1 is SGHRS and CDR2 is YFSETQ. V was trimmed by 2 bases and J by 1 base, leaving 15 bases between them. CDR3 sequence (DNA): TGCGCCAGCAGCTTATACTTACAGGAAAAGAACACTGAAGCTTTCTTT. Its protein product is CASSLYLQEKNTEAFF.

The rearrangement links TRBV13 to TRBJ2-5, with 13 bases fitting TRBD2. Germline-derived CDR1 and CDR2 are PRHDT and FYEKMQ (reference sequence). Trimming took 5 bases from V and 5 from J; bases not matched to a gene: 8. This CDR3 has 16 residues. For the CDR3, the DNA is TGTGCCAGCAGCCTGGGACTAGCGGGATCAGGGGAGACCCAGTACTTC. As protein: CASSLGLAGSGETQYF. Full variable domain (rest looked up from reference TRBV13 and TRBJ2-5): AAGVIQSPRHLIKEKRETATLKCYPIPRHDTVYWYQQGPGQDPQFLISFYEKMQSDKGSIPDRFSAQQFSDYHSELNMSSLELGDSALYFCASSLGLAGSGETQYFGPGTRLLVL.

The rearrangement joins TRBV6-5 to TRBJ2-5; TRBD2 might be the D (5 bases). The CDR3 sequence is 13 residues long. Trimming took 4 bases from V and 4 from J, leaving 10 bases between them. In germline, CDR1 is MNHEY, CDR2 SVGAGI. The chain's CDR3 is CASSFRLLETQYF. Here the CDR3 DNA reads TGTGCCAGCAGTTTCAGACTATTAGAGACCCAGTACTTC.

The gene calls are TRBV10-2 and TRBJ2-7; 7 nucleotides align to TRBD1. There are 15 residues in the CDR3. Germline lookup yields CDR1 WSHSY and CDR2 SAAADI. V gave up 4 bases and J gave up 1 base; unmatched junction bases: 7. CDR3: CASSVGGFASYEQYF. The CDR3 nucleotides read TGCGCCAGCAGTGTAGGGGGCTTTGCGTCCTACGAGCAGTACTTC.

The CDR3 sequence is CASSLTSGNTIYF. CDR3 bases: TGTGCCAGCAGTTTAACTTCTGGAAACACCATATATTTT. This rearrangement joins TRBV27 to TRBJ1-3, with D unclear. Germline loops: CDR1 MNHEY, CDR2 SMNVEV (reference sequence). This CDR3 is built from 13 residues. V gave up 2 bases and J gave up 1 base, with 3 bases separating them.

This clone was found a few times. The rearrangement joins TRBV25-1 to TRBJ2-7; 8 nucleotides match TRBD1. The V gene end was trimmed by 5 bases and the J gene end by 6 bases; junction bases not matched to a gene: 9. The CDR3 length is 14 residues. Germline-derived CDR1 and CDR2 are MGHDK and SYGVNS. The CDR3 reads CASSQPRTGSEQYF. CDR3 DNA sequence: TGTGCCAGCAGTCAACCAAGGACAGGGAGCGAGCAGTACTTC.

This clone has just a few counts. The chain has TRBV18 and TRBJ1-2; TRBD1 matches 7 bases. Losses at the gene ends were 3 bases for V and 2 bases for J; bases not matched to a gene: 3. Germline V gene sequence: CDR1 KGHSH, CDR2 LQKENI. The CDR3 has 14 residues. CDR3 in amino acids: CASSPEGQNYGYTF. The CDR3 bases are TGTGCCAGCTCACCGGAGGGACAGAACTATGGCTACACCTTC.

CDR3 coding DNA: TGTGCCAGCAGCCCAGGGTGGGACTCCCCGGAGCAGTACTTC. Its translation is CASSPGWDSPEQYF. The chain is built from TRBV11-3 and TRBJ2-7; D is perhaps TRBD2 (6 bases). Between the trimmed V and J ends, which lost 5 bases and 7 bases, there was a span of 18 bases. The CDR3 spans 14 residues. CDR1 and CDR2 (germline): SGHNT, YENEEA. Full variable domain (rest looked up from reference TRBV11-3 and TRBJ2-7): EAGVVQSPRYKIIEKKQPVAFWCNPISGHNTLYWYLQNLGQGPELLIRYENEEAVDDSQLPKDRFSAERLKGVDSTLKIQPAELGDSAVYLCASSPGWDSPEQYFGPGTRLTVT.

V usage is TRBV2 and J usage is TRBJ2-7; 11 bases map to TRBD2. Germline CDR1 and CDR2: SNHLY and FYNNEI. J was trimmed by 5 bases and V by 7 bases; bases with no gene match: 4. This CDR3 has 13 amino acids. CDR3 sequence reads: CASISGGADEQYF. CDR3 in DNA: TGTGCCAGCATTAGCGGGGGGGCTGACGAGCAGTACTTC. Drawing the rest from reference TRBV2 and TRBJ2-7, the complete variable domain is EPEVTQTPSHQVTQMGQEVILRCVPISNHLYFYWYRQILGQKVEFLVSFYNNEISEKSEIFDDQFSVERPDGSNFTLKIRSTKLEDSAMYFCASISGGADEQYFGPGTRLTVT.

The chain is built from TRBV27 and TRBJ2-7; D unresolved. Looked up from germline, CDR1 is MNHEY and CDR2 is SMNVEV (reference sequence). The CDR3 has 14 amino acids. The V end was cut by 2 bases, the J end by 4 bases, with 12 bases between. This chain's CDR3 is CASSLGVTSYEQYF. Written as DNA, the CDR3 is TGTGCCAGCAGTTTAGGTGTCACCAGTTACGAGCAGTACTTC.

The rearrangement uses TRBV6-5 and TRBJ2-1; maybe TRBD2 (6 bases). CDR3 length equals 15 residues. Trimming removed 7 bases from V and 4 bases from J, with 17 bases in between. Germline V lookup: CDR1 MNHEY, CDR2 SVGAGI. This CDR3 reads CASKHSEGRYNEQFF. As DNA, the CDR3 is TGTGCCAGCAAACACTCGGAGGGAAGGTACAATGAGCAGTTCTTC.

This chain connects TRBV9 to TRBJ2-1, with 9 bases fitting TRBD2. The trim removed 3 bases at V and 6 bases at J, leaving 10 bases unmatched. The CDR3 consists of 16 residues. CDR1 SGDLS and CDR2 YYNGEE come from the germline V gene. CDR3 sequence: CASSAPGLAGANEQFF. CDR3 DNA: TGTGCCAGCAGCGCACCGGGATTAGCGGGAGCCAATGAGCAGTTCTTC.